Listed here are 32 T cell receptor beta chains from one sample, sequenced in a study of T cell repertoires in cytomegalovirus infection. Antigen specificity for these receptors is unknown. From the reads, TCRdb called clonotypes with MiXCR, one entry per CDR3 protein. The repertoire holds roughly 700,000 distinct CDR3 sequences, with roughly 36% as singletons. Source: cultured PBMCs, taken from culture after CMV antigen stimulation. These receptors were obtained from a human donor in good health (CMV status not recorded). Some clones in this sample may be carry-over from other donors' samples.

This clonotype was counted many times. The chain's CDR3 is CASSLVGGKSNQPQHF. The CDR3, as DNA: TGTGCCAGCAGCTTAGTCGGAGGGAAGAGCAATCAGCCCCAGCATTTT. The rearrangement uses TRBV7-2 and TRBJ1-5; D is ambiguous. Trimming took 1 base from V and 1 from J, leaving 11 bases between them. The germline V gene has CDR1 SGHTA and CDR2 FQGNSA. CDR3 length equals 16 residues.

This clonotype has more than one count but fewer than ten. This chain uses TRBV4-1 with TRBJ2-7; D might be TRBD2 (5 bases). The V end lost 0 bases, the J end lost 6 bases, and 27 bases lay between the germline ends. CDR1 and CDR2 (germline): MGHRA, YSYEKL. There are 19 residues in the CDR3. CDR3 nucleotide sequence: TGCGCCAGCAGCCAAGATACTTTCGGTTCCCTGCGAGGCGGGCGCGAGCAGTACTTC. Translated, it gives CASSQDTFGSLRGGREQYF.

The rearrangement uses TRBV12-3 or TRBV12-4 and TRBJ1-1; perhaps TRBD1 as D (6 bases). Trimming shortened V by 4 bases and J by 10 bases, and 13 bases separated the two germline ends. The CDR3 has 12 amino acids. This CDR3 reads CASSSQGNRAFF. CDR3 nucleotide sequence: TGTGCCAGCAGTTCCCAGGGGAATCGAGCTTTCTTT.

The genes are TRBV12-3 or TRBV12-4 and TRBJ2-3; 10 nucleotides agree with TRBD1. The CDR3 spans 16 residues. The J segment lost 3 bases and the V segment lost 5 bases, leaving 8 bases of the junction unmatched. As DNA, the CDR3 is TGTGCCAGCAGTCCGAGGACAGGGGGTTGGACAGATACGCAGTATTTT. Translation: CASSPRTGGWTDTQYF.

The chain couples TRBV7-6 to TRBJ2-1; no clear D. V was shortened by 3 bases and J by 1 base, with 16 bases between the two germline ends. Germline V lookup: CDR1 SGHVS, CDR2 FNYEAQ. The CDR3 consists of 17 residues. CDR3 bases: TGTGCCAGCAGCTTCTTCCACGGCGCGGCATCCTACAATGAGCAGTTCTTC. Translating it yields CASSFFHGAASYNEQFF.

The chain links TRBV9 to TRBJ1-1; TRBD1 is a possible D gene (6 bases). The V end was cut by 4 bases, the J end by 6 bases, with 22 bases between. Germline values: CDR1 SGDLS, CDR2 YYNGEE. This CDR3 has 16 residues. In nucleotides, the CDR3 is TGTGCCAGCAGCCCGGCCCCGACAGGCCCCGGGGCTGAAGCTTTCTTT. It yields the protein CASSPAPTGPGAEAFF.

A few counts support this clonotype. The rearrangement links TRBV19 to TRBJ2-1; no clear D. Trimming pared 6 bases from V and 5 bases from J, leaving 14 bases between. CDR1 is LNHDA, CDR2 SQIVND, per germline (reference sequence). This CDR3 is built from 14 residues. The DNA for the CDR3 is TGTGCCAGTAGCCGGTGGCAGGTCAACAATGAGCAGTTCTTC. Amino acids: CASSRWQVNNEQFF. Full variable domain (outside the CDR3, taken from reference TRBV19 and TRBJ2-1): DGGITQSPKYLFRKEGQNVTLSCEQNLNHDAMYWYRQDPGQGLRLIYYSQIVNDFQKGDIAEGYSVSREKKESFPLTVTSAQKNPTAFYLCASSRWQVNNEQFFGPGTRLTVL.

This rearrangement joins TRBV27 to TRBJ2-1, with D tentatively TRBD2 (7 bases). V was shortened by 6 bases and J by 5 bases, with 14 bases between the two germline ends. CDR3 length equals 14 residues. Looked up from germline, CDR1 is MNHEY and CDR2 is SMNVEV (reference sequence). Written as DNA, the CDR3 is TGTGCCAGCAGCTTCGGGGGGCCCGACAATGAGCAGTTCTTC. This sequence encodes CASSFGGPDNEQFF.

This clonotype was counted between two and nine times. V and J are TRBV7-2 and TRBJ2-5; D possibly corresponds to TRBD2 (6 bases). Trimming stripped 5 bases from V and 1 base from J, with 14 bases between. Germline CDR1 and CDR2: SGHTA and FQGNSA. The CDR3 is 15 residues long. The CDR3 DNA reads TGTGCCAGCAGCAACTCACTAGCCCTCCAAGAGACCCAGTACTTC. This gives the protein CASSNSLALQETQYF.

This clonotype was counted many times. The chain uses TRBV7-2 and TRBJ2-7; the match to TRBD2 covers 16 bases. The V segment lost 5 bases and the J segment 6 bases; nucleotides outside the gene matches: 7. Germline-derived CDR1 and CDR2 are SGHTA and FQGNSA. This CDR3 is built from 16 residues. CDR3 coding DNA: TGTGCCAGCAGCATCGGGACTAGCGGGGGGGCCGGCGAGCAGTACTTC. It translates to CASSIGTSGGAGEQYF.

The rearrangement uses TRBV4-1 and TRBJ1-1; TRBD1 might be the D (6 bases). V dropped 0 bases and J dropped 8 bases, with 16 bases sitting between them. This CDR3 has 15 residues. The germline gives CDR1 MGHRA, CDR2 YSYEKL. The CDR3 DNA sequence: TGCGCCAGCAGCCAAGATTTTGGGGGGCAAAGAGAAGCTTTCTTT. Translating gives CASSQDFGGQREAFF.

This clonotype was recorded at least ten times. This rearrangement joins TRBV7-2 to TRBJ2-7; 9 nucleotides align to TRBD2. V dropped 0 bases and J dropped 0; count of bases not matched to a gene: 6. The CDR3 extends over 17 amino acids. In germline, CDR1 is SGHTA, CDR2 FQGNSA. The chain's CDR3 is CASSLAVLAGTSYEQYF. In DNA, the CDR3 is TGTGCCAGCAGCTTAGCGGTCCTAGCGGGAACCTCCTACGAGCAGTACTTC.

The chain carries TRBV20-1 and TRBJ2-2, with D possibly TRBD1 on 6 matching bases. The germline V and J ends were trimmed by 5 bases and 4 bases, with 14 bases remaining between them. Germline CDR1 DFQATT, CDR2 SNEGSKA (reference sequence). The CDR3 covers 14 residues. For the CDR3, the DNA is TGCAGTGCTGGTCCTACAGGGCCCACCGGGGAGCTGTTTTTT. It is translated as CSAGPTGPTGELFF.

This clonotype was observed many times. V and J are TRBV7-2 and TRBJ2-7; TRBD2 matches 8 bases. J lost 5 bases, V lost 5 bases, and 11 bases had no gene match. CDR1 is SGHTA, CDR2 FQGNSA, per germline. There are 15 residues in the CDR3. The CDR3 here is CASSRGGTTAHEQYF. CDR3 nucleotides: TGTGCCAGCAGCCGCGGGGGGACTACCGCACACGAGCAGTACTTC.

Written as DNA, the CDR3 is TGTGCCAGCAGTTCAACCACGCCGGGGGGCTACACCTTC. Residues: CASSSTTPGGYTF. J is TRBJ1-2 and V is TRBV6-2 or TRBV6-3, with D unresolved. CDR1 is MNHEY and CDR2 is SVGEGT in the germline V gene. The CDR3 contains 13 residues. Trimming stripped 4 bases from V and 8 bases from J, with 14 bases between.

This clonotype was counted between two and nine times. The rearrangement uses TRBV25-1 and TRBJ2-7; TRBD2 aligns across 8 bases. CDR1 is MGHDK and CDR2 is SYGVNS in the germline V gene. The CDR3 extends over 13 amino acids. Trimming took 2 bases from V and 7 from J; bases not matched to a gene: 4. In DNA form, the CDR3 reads TGTGCCAGCAGTGAAGGCGGGAGGTGGGAGCAGTACTTC. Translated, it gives CASSEGGRWEQYF.

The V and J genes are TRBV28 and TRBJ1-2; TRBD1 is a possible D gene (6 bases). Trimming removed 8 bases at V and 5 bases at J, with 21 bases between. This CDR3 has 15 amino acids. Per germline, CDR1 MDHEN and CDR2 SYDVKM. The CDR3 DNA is TGTGCCAGCTCCACCCCGTTGGCAGGGGAGTATGGCTACACCTTC. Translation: CASSTPLAGEYGYTF.

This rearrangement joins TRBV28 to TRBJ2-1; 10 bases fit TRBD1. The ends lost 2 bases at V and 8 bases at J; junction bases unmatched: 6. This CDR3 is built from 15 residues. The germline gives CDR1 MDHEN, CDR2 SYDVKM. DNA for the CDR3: TGTGCCAGCAGTTTACAAGACAGGGGGCGGCATGAGCAGTTCTTC. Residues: CASSLQDRGRHEQFF.

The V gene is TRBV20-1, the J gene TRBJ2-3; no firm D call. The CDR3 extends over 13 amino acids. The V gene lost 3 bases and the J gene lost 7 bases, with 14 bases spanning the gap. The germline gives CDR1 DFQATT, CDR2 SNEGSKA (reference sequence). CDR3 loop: CSASEPPLNTQYF. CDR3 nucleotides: TGCAGTGCTAGTGAACCCCCTTTGAATACGCAGTATTTT.

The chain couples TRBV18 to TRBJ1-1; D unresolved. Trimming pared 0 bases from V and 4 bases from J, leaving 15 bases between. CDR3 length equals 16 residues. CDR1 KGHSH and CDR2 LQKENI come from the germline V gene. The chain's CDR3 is CASSPPPGGRPTEAFF. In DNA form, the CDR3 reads TGTGCCAGCTCACCACCGCCGGGAGGGCGACCCACTGAAGCTTTCTTT. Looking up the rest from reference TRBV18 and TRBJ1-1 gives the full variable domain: NAGVMQNPRHLVRRRGQEARLRCSPMKGHSHVYWYRQLPEEGLKFMVYLQKENIIDESGMPKERFSAEFPKEGPSILRIQQVVRGDSAAYFCASSPPPGGRPTEAFFGQGTRLTVV.

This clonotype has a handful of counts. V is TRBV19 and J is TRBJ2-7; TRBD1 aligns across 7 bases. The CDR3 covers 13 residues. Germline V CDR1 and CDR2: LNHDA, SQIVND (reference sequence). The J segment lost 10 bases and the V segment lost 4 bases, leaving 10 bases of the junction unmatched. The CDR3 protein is CASSTGTALGQYF. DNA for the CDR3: TGTGCCAGTAGTACCGGGACAGCCCTGGGACAGTACTTC.

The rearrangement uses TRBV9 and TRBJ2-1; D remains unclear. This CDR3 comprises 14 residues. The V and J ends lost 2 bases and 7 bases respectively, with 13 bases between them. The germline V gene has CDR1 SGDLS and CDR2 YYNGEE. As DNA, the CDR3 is TGTGCCAGCAGCGTTCGGGCTATTCTGAATGAGCAGTTCTTC. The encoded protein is CASSVRAILNEQFF.

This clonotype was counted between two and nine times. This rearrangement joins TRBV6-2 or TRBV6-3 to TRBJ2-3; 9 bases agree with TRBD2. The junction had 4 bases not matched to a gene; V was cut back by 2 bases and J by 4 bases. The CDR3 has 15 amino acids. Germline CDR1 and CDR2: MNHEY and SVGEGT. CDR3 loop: CASSYGVAGADTQYF. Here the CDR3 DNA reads TGTGCCAGCAGTTACGGAGTAGCGGGGGCAGATACGCAGTATTTT.

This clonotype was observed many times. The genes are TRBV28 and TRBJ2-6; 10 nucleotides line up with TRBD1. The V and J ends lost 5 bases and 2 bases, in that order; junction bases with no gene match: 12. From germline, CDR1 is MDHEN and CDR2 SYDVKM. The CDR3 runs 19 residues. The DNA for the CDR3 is TGTGCCAGCAGTCCGCACCGCCGGACAGGGGGTACTGGGGCCAACGTCCTGACTTTC. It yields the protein CASSPHRRTGGTGANVLTF.

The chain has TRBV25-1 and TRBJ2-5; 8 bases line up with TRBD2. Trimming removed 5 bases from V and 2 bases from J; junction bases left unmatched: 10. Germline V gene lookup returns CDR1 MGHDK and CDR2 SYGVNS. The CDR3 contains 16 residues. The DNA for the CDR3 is TGTGCCAGCAGTCCCGTTAGCGGGATGGGGCAAGAGACCCAGTACTTC. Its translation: CASSPVSGMGQETQYF.

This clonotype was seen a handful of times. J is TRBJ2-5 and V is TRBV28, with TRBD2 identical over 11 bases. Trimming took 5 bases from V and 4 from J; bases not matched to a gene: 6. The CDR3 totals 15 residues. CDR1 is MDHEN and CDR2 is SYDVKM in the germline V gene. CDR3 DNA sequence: TGTGCCAGCAGTCCGCGCGGGACTAGCGGAGAGACCCAGTACTTC. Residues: CASSPRGTSGETQYF.

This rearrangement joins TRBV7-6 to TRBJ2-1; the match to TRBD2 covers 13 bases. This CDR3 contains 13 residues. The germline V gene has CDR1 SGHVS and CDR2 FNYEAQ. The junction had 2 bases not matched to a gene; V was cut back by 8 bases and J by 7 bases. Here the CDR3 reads CASGGLAGNEQFF. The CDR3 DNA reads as TGTGCCAGCGGGGGACTAGCGGGGAATGAGCAGTTCTTC. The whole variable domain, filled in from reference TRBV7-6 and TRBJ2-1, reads GAGVSQSPRYKVTKRGQDVALRCDPISGHVSLYWYRQALGQGPEFLTYFNYEAQQDKSGLPNDRFSAERPEGSISTLTIQRTEQRDSAMYRCASGGLAGNEQFFGPGTRLTVL.

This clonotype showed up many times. This CDR3 is CASSPTGVDVNEKLFF. The CDR3 DNA follows: TGTGCCAGCAGCCCCACAGGGGTCGATGTTAATGAAAAACTGTTTTTT. The rearrangement joins TRBV7-2 to TRBJ1-4; TRBD1 aligns across 7 bases. J lost 4 bases, V lost 5 bases, and 10 bases had no gene match. The CDR3 covers 16 residues. The V gene's germline CDR1 is SGHTA and CDR2 FQGNSA.

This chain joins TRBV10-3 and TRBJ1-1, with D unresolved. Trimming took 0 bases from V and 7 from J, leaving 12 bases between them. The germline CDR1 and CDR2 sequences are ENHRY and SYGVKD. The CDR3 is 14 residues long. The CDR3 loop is CAISESRAYDEAFF. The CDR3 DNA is TGTGCCATCAGTGAGTCGAGGGCCTATGATGAAGCTTTCTTT.

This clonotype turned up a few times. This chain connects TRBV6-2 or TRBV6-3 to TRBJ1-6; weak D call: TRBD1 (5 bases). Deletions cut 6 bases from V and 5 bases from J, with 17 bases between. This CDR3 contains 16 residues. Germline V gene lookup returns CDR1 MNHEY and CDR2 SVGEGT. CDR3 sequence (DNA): TGTGCCAGCAGCGGCCCATCCGGGGGGAATAATTCACCCCTCCACTTT. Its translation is CASSGPSGGNNSPLHF.

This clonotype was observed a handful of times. The CDR3 loop reads CASSGDDETGRYEQYF. The CDR3 region has the DNA TGTGCCAGCAGTGGTGACGACGAGACGGGACGTTACGAGCAGTACTTC. This chain links TRBV2 with TRBJ2-7; perhaps D is TRBD1 or TRBD2 (5 bases each). The V end lost 4 bases, the J end lost 4 bases, and 20 bases lay between the germline ends. Per the germline V gene, CDR1 is SNHLY and CDR2 is FYNNEI. The CDR3 totals 16 residues.

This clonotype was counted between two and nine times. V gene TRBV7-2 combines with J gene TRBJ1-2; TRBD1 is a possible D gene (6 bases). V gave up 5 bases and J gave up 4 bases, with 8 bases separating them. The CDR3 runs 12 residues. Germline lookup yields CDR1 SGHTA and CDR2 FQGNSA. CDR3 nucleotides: TGTGCCAGCAGCACGACAGGCTATGGCTACACCTTC. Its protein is CASSTTGYGYTF.